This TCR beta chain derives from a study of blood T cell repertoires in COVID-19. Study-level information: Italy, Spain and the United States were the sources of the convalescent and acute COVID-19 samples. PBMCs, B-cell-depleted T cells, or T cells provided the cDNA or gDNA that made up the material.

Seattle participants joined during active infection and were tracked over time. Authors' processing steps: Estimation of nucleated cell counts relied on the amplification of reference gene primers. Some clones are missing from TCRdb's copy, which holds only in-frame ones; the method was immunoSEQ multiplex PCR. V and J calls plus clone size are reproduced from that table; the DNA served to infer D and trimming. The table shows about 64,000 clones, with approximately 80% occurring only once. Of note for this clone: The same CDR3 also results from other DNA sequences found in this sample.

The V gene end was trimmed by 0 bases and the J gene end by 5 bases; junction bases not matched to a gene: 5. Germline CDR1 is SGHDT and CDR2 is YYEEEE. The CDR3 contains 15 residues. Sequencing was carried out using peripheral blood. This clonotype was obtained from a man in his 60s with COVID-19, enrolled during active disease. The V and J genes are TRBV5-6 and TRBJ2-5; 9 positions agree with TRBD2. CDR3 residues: CASSLVAGGRETQYF. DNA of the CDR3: TGTGCCAGCAGCTTGGTTGCGGGGGGGCGGGAGACCCAGTACTTC.